A single sample gave rise to the 10 T cell receptor beta chains below, sequenced in a study of regulatory dendritic cells for organ transplantation. Some clones are missing from TCRdb's copy, which holds only in-frame ones; the method was immunoSEQ multiplex PCR. The table lists about 34,000 clones, roughly nine tenths of them singletons. Sequencing was done on a sample of naive CD4+ T cells from blood. Sample subset: CD45RA+ naive T cells. These receptor sequences come from a human donor in good health.

The CDR3 loop reads CASSLQGPPSAGGGNEQFF. The CDR3 DNA reads as TGTGCCAGCAGCTTACAGGGCCCCCCCTCGGCAGGGGGTGGTAATGAGCAGTTCTTC. V gene TRBV7-2 combines with J gene TRBJ2-1; 7 bases are shared with TRBD1. Germline trimming cut 2 bases from V and 7 bases from J; bases unmatched to any gene: 20. CDR1 SGHTA and CDR2 FQGNSA come from the germline V gene. The CDR3 length is 19 residues.

The rearrangement links TRBV6-5 to TRBJ2-7; D unclear. Germline values: CDR1 MNHEY, CDR2 SVGAGI. This CDR3 spans 13 amino acids. V gave up 2 bases and J gave up 2 bases, with 7 bases separating them. In nucleotides, the CDR3 is TGTGCCAGCAGTTACGACAATGCCTACGAGCAGTACTTC. Protein product: CASSYDNAYEQYF.

The chain links TRBV14 to TRBJ2-5; 10 nucleotides agree with TRBD2. Germline V CDR1 and CDR2: SGHDN, FVKESK. V lost 0 bases to trimming and J lost 1 base; unmatched junction nucleotides: 11. This CDR3 is 19 amino acids long. The CDR3 loop reads CASSQDSGGLFPAQETQYF. In nucleotides, the CDR3 is TGTGCCAGCAGCCAAGATAGCGGGGGGTTGTTCCCCGCCCAAGAGACCCAGTACTTC.

The chain has TRBV5-1 and TRBJ2-5, with D perhaps matching TRBD2 (5 bases). The CDR3 has 13 residues. Germline V CDR1 and CDR2: SGHRS, YFSETQ. The V end was cut by 2 bases, the J end by 3 bases, with 8 bases between. This chain's CDR3 is CASSLSGKETQYF. The CDR3 bases are TGCGCCAGCAGCTTAAGCGGAAAAGAGACCCAGTACTTC.

V and J are TRBV10-3 and TRBJ1-5; D perhaps matches TRBD1 (6 bases). The length of the CDR3 is 15 residues. Looked up from germline, CDR1 is ENHRY and CDR2 is SYGVKD. V dropped 3 bases and J dropped 9 bases, with 18 bases sitting between them. The CDR3 loop reads CAISDTGQLGAPQHF. Written as DNA, the CDR3 is TGTGCCATCAGTGACACTGGACAGCTAGGTGCGCCCCAGCATTTT.

The sample holds one count of this clone. This rearrangement joins TRBV10-2 to TRBJ2-5; 12 bases are a match to TRBD2. Germline CDR1 and CDR2: WSHSY and SAAADI. The CDR3 sequence is 16 residues long. Trimming at V came to 5 bases and at J to 5 bases, leaving 9 bases not matched to a gene. The CDR3 coding sequence is TGCGCCAGCAGTCGGACTAGCGGGAAAGGAGGGGAGACCCAGTACTTC. The encoded protein is CASSRTSGKGGETQYF.

The chain carries TRBV6-5 and TRBJ1-1; D may be TRBD1 (5 bases). This CDR3 is built from 15 residues. Trimming took 0 bases from V and 10 from J, leaving 18 bases between them. Germline V lookup: CDR1 MNHEY, CDR2 SVGAGI. CDR3 nucleotide sequence: TGTGCCAGCAGTTACTCGACTTCATCGGGACCCGGAGCTTTCTTT. Its translation is CASSYSTSSGPGAFF.

This chain uses TRBV6-1 with TRBJ1-5; possible D gene TRBD1, 5 bases. CDR3 size: 14 residues. In germline, CDR1 is MNHNS, CDR2 SASEGT. Between the trimmed V and J ends, which lost 2 bases and 7 bases, there was a span of 12 bases. The CDR3 is CASSEPNSGQPQHF. The CDR3 DNA reads as TGTGCCAGCAGTGAACCAAATTCAGGGCAGCCCCAGCATTTT.

The chain links TRBV7-2 to TRBJ2-1, with D perhaps assigned TRBD1 or TRBD2 (6 bases each). CDR1 is SGHTA, CDR2 FQGNSA, per germline. Trimming stripped 5 bases from V and 6 bases from J, with 20 bases between. The CDR3 sequence is 16 residues long. The CDR3 nucleotides read TGTGCCAGCAGCCCAAACAGGGACTTACGGGGCAATGAGCAGTTCTTC. This codes for CASSPNRDLRGNEQFF.

This chain joins TRBV28 and TRBJ2-1; maybe TRBD2 (5 bases). There are 17 residues in the CDR3. Trimming pared 6 bases from V and 4 bases from J, leaving 22 bases between. Germline V gene lookup returns CDR1 MDHEN and CDR2 SYDVKM. The CDR3 region is CASSPMALAGAYNEQFF. CDR3 in DNA: TGTGCCAGCAGCCCGATGGCCCTAGCAGGTGCTTACAATGAGCAGTTCTTC.